The rows below give T cell receptor beta chains drawn from one sample of a study of cytotoxic CD8 clonotypes in ibrutinib-treated CLL. This table comes from immunoSEQ multiplex PCR, and its TCRdb copy is limited to in-frame clones, with some not included. The data contain approximately 300,000 clones, around four fifths of them singletons. This material consisted of PBMCs, taken before ibrutinib treatment. The origin of the receptors is a human donor with chronic lymphocytic leukemia. Both conserved end residues are part of each CDR3. The D gene is left open where the match is weak. Size is omitted from some rows. Given values are once, few, many or a class for expanded clones.

TRBV2	NA	TRBJ2-7	NA	TGTGCCAGCAGAAGGGGACCGGGGATGGCTAAGCAGTACTTC	CASRRGPGMAKQYF
TRBV27	NA	TRBJ1-4	TRBD1	TGTGCCAGCAGTTTCCGGACAGGAAATGAAAAACTGTTTTTT	CASSFRTGNEKLFF
TRBV27	few	TRBJ2-7	TRBD1	TGTGCCAGCAGTTCAGGGGGCTTCCCCTCCTACGAGCAGTACTTC	CASSSGGFPSYEQYF
TRBV20-1	NA	TRBJ2-7	NA	TGCAGTGCCATGTCCGGTTACGAGCAGTACTTC	CSAMSGYEQYF
TRBV5-6	few	TRBJ2-1	NA	TGTGCCAGCAGCTTGTTCGGAGGCTCCTACAATGAGCAGTTCTTC	CASSLFGGSYNEQFF
TRBV7-6	few	TRBJ2-1	NA	TGTGCCAGCAGCTTAGGACCTCCCGGCAATGAGCAGTTCTTC	CASSLGPPGNEQFF
TRBV27	NA	TRBJ2-2	TRBD1	TGTGCCAGCAAAGGGACAGGGGGTGGCGGGGAGCTGTTTTTT	CASKGTGGGGELFF
TRBV18	NA	TRBJ2-7	NA	TGTGCCAGCTCACCTCCGGGACGGGCCTACGAGCAGTACTTC	CASSPPGRAYEQYF
TRBV18	NA	TRBJ1-6	NA	TGTGCCAGCTGCCCGGCGTGGGATTCACCCCTCCACTTT	CASCPAWDSPLHF
TRBV27	NA	TRBJ2-1	NA	TGTGCCAGCAGTTTGAGGTTTTCCTACAATGAGCAGTTCTTC	CASSLRFSYNEQFF
TRBV6-5	NA	TRBJ1-5	NA	TGTGCCAGCAGTCGAGGACCCGGTCAGCCCCAGCATTTT	CASSRGPGQPQHF
TRBV6-5	NA	TRBJ2-7	TRBD1	TGTGCCAGCAGTCGACAGGGTCCTTACGAGCAGTACTTC	CASSRQGPYEQYF
TRBV15	NA	TRBJ2-1	NA	TGTGCCACCAGCAGAGATTCTCCTCGATCCTACAATGAGCAGTTCTTC	CATSRDSPRSYNEQFF
TRBV27	once	TRBJ1-2	TRBD1	TGTGCCAGCAGACATCTACAGGGGGCAGTCTCTGGCTACACCTTC	CASRHLQGAVSGYTF
TRBV19	NA	TRBJ1-1	NA	TGTGCCAGTAGTATGGGGCAGGGGCGGGCCTCGGGCACTGAAGCTTTCTTT	CASSMGQGRASGTEAFF
TRBV27	NA	TRBJ2-1	NA	TGTGCCAGCACCCGACTTTCGAGGTCCTCCTACAATGAGCAGTTCTTC	CASTRLSRSSYNEQFF
TRBV10-1	NA	TRBJ2-7	NA	TGCGCCAGCAGTGAGGTCCGGGGCTACGAGCAGTACTTC	CASSEVRGYEQYF
TRBV30	NA	TRBJ2-7	NA	TGTGCCTGGAGTGTAACGGTGGCCTCCTACGAGCAGTACTTC	CAWSVTVASYEQYF
TRBV27	NA	TRBJ2-7	TRBD2	TGTGCCAGCAGTTTCGCGGGAGATCTCTACGAGCAGTACTTC	CASSFAGDLYEQYF
TRBV28	NA	TRBJ2-1	TRBD2	TGTGCCAGCATCCTAGGGCCCGGGAGGGGCTACAATGAGCAGTTCTTC	CASILGPGRGYNEQFF